A selection of T cell receptor beta chains follows, all from one sample in a study of graft-versus-host responses after intestinal transplantation. The protocol was immunoSEQ multiplex PCR, while the TCRdb copy is restricted to in-frame clones and leaves out a portion. The sample carries some 130,000 clones, 85% to 95% recorded once. Their antigens remain unidentified. Sequencing was performed on unstimulated CD8+ T cells sorted from spleen or lymph node cells, taken before intestinal transplant. Receptors originate from a human donor who received an intestinal transplant. Each CDR3 is given with its conserved first and last residue.

j_gene,v_gene,CDR3aa
TRBJ2-7,TRBV11-3,CASSPGHRPYEQYF
TRBJ2-7,TRBV28,CASSLSGYSYEQYF
TRBJ2-5,TRBV20-1,CSARGEETQYF
TRBJ1-1,TRBV13,CASTQGGDMNTEAFF
TRBJ2-7,TRBV28,CASSLTANYEQYF
TRBJ2-5,TRBV30,CAWSVGTSGGETQYF
TRBJ2-1,TRBV6-5,CASSYLRTGPYNEQFF
TRBJ1-1,TRBV6-5,CASSYLVGGNTEAFF
TRBJ2-1,TRBV28,CASSFPRTGNNSYNEQFF
TRBJ2-7,TRBV28,CASSSTGVFDEQYF
TRBJ2-1,TRBV11-3,CASSLERNEQFF
TRBJ2-7,TRBV5-6,CASTSGQNEQYF
TRBJ2-7,TRBV6-5,CASSLGASSYEQYF
TRBJ1-1,TRBV11-1,CASSSGLREEAFF
TRBJ1-1,TRBV19,CASSIGENTEAFF
TRBJ2-3,TRBV4-1,CASSANRDSADTQYF
TRBJ2-7,TRBV30,CAWSATNLGYEQYF
TRBJ1-4,TRBV9,CASSPWTQGAEKLFF
TRBJ2-2,TRBV9,CASSVGEAGELFF
TRBJ2-7,TRBV11-1,CASSSGGFYEQYF
TRBJ2-7,TRBV9,CASSVDAGGSYEQYF
TRBJ2-5,TRBV9,CASSDHQETQYF
TRBJ2-2,TRBV15,CATSRDTSGRASYGELFF
TRBJ2-7,TRBV10-3,CAIGPPGLMYEQYF
TRBJ2-7,TRBV4-1,CASNSGGTGGFYEQYF
TRBJ2-7,TRBV6-5,CASSPGEAYEQYF
TRBJ2-4,TRBV28,CASSLYREAKNIQYF
TRBJ2-7,TRBV9,CASSGRENYEQYF
TRBJ2-7,TRBV7-7,CASSLAVGAEQYF
TRBJ2-7,TRBV13,CASSLNGGYEEYF
TRBJ2-7,TRBV19,CASSPSRDNGYEQYF
TRBJ2-4,TRBV5-5,CASHSGPYSNQKTIQYF
TRBJ1-2,TRBV6-5,CASVDSLNYGYTF
TRBJ1-6,TRBV10-2,CASSEVQGARSPLHF
-,TRBV10-3,CAIKETGGSYEQYF
TRBJ2-7,TRBV20-1,CSVPSSYEQYF
TRBJ2-5,TRBV25-1,CASSDSGSGQETQYF
TRBJ2-7,TRBV28,CASSYGSLGEQYF
TRBJ2-5,TRBV9,CASSEASGRVRKTQYF
TRBJ1-1,TRBV29-1,CSVGGKPNGDTEAFF
-,TRBV11-2,CASSFPERDSYEQYF
TRBJ1-5,TRBV4-3,CASSQERWSQPQHF
TRBJ2-1,TRBV5-1,CASSSKQGPRADEQFF
TRBJ1-1,TRBV15,CATSREVLNTEAFF
TRBJ1-1,TRBV6-5,CASSYERVNTEAFF
TRBJ2-7,TRBV4-1,CASSQVGVANYEQYF
TRBJ1-3,TRBV19,CASSTGQGVSGNTIYF
TRBJ2-1,TRBV23-1,CASSPAGTGSYNEQFF
TRBJ2-7,TRBV10-2,CASSRQGLPAYGGAHYEQYF
TRBJ2-7,TRBV5-6,CASRDGAYEQYF
TRBJ1-2,TRBV6-6,CASSYSTQLYGYTF
TRBJ2-3,TRBV4-1,CASSPDSSTDTQYF
TRBJ2-1,TRBV30,CAWSALAGGNNEQFF